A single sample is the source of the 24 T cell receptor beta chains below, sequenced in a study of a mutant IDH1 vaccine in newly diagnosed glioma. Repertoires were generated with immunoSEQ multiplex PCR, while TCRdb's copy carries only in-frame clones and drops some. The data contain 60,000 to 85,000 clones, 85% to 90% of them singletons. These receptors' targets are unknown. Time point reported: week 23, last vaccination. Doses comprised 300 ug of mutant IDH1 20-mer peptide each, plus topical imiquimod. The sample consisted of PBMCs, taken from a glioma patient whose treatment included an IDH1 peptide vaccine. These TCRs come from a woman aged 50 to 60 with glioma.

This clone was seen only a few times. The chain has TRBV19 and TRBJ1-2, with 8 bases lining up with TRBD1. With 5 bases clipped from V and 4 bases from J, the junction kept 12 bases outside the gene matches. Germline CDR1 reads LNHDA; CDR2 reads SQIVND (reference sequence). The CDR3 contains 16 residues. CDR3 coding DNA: TGTGCCAGTAGTCCCCAGACAGGGGTATTAGGCTATGGCTACACCTTC. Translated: CASSPQTGVLGYGYTF.

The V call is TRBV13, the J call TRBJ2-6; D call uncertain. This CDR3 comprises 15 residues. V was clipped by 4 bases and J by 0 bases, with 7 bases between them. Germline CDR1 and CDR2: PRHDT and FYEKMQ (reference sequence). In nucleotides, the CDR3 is TGTGCCAGCAGCTCATACAGCTCTGGGGCCAACGTCCTGACTTTC. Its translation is CASSSYSSGANVLTF.

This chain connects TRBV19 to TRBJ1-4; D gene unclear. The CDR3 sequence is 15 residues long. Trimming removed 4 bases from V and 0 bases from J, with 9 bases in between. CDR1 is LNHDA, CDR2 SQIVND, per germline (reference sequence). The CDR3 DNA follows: TGTGCCAGTAGTACCGCAGAGACAACTAATGAAAAACTGTTTTTT. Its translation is CASSTAETTNEKLFF.

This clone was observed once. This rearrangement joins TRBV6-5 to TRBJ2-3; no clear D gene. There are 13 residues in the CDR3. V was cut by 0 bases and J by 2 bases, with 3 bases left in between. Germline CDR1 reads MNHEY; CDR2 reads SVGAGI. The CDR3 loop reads CASSYSTTDTQYF. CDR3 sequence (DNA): TGTGCCAGCAGTTACTCGACCACAGATACGCAGTATTTT.

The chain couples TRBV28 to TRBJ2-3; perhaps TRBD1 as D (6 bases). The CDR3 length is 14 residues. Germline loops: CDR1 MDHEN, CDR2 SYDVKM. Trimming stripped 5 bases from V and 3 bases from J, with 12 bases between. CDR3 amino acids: CASSPYTGTDTQYF. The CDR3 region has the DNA TGTGCCAGCAGTCCATATACAGGGACAGATACGCAGTATTTT.

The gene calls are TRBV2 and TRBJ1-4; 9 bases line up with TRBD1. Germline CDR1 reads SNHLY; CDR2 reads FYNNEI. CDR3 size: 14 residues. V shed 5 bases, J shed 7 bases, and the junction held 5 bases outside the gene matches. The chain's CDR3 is CASSWGTGREKLFF. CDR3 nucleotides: TGTGCCAGCAGTTGGGGGACAGGGCGTGAAAAACTGTTTTTT.

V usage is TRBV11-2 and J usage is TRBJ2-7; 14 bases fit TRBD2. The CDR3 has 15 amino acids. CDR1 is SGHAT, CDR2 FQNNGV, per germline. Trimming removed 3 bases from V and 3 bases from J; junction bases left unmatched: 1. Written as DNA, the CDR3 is TGTGCCAGCAGCTTTGGGACTAGCGGGAGCTACGAGCAGTACTTC. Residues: CASSFGTSGSYEQYF.

CDR3 amino acids: CAWSPTGQYNEQFF. The CDR3 DNA sequence: TGTGCCTGGAGTCCAACGGGCCAATACAATGAGCAGTTCTTC. The genes are TRBV30 and TRBJ2-1, with unresolved D. The CDR3 contains 14 residues. Germline values: CDR1 GTSNPN, CDR2 SVGIG (reference sequence). V was cut by 2 bases and J by 4 bases, with 12 bases left in between.

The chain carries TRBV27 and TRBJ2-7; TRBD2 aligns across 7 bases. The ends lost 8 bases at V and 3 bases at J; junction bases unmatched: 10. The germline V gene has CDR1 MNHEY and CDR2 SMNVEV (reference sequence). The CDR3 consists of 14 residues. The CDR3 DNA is TGTGCCAGCGGCAGGACTAGTCTCCGCTACGAGCAGTACTTC. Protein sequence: CASGRTSLRYEQYF.

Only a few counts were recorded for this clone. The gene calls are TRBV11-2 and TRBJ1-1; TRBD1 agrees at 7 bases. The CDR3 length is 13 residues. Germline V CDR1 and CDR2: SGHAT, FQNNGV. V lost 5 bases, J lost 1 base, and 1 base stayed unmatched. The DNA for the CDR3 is TGTGCCAGCAGCCGGGACAGGAACACTGAAGCTTTCTTT. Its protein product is CASSRDRNTEAFF.

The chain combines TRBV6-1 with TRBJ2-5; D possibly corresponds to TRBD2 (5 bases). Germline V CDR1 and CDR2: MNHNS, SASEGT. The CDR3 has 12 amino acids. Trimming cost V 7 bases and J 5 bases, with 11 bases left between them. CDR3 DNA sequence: TGTGCCAGCAAGGCAGGAGGTGAGACCCAGTACTTC. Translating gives CASKAGGETQYF.

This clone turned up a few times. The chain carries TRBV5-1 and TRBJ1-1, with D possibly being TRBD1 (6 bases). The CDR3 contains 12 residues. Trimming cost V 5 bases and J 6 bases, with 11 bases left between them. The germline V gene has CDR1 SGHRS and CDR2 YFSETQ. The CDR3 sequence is CASRAGEAEAFF. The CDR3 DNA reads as TGCGCCAGCAGGGCAGGGGAGGCTGAAGCTTTCTTT. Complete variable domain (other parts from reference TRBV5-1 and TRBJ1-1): KAGVTQTPRYLIKTRGQQVTLSCSPISGHRSVSWYQQTPGQGLQFLFEYFSETQRNKGNFPGRFSGRQFSNSRSEMNVSTLELGDSALYLCASRAGEAEAFFGQGTRLTVV.

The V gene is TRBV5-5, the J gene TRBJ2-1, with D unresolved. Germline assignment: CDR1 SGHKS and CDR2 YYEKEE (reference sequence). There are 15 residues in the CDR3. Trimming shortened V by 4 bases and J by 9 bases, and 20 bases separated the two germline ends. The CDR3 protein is CASSPLMSTSSEQFF. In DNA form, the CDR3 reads TGTGCCAGCAGCCCGCTAATGTCTACATCCAGTGAGCAGTTCTTC.

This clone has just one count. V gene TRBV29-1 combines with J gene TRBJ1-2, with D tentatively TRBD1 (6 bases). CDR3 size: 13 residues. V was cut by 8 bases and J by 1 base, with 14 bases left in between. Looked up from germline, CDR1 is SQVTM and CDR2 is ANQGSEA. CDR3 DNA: TGCAGCTCCCGGGACAACCTTAACTATGGCTACACCTTC. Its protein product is CSSRDNLNYGYTF.

In DNA, the CDR3 is TGTGCCAGCAGCTTGGAGCGCAGATACACTGAAGCTTTCTTT. Amino acid sequence: CASSLERRYTEAFF. The chain uses TRBV5-6 and TRBJ1-1; D gene unclear. Looked up from germline, CDR1 is SGHDT and CDR2 is YYEEEE. The CDR3 consists of 14 residues. Trimming removed 0 bases at V and 3 bases at J, with 9 bases between.

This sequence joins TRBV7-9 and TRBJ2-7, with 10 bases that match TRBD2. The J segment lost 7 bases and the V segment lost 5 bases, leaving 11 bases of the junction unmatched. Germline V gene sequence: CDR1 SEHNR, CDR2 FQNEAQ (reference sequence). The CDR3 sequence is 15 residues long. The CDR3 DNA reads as TGTGCCAGCAGCGGGAGCCTAGCGGGAGATAGGGAGCAGTACTTC. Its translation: CASSGSLAGDREQYF.

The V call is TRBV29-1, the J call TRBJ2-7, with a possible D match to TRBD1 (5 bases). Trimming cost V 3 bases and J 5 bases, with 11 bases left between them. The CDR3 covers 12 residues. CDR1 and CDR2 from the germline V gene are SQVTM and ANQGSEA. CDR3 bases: TGCAGCGTTGATCAGGGTCGGGACGAGCAGTACTTC. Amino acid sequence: CSVDQGRDEQYF.

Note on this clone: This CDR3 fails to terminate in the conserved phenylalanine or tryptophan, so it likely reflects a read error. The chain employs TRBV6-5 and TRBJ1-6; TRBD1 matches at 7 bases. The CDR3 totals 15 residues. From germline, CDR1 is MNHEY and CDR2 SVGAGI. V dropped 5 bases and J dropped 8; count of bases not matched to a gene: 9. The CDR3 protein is CASSRDSQGYSPLHS. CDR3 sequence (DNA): TGTGCCAGCAGTAGGGACAGCCAAGGATATTCACCCCTCCACTCT.

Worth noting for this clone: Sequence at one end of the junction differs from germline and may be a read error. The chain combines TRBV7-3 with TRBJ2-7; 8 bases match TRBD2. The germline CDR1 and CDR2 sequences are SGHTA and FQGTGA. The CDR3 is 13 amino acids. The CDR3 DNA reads TGTGCCAGCAGCCGGACTAGCTCCCACGAGCAGTACTTC. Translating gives CASSRTSSHEQYF. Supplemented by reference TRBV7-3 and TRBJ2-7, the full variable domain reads GAGVSQTPSNKVTEKGKYVELRCDPISGHTALYWYRQSLGQGPEFLIYFQGTGAADDSGLPNDRFFAVRPEGSVSTLKIQRTERGDSAVYLCASSRTSSHEQYFGPGTRLTVT.

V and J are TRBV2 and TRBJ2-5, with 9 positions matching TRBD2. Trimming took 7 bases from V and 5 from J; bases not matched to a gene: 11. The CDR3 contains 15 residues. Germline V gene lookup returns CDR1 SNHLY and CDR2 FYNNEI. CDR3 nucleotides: TGTGCCAGCACTCCTGCGGGGGGGAGTTGGGAGACCCAGTACTTC. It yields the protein CASTPAGGSWETQYF.

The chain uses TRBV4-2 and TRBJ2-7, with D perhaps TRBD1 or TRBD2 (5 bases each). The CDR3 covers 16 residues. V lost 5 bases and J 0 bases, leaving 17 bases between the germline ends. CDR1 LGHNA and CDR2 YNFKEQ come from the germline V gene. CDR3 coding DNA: TGTGCCAGCAGCAAAATCCGGGACCTTTACTCCTACGAGCAGTACTTC. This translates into CASSKIRDLYSYEQYF.

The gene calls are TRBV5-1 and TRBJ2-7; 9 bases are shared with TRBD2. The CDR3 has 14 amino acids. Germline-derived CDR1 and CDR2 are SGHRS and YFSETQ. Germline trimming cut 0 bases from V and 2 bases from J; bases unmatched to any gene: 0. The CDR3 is CASSLGGRAYEQYF. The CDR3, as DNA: TGCGCCAGCAGCTTGGGCGGGAGGGCCTACGAGCAGTACTTC.

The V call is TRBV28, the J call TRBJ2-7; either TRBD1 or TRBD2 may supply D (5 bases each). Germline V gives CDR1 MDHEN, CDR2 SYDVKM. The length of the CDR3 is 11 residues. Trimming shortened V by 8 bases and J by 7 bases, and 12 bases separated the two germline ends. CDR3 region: CASGAGGEQYF. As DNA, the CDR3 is TGTGCCAGCGGGGCGGGTGGTGAGCAGTACTTC.

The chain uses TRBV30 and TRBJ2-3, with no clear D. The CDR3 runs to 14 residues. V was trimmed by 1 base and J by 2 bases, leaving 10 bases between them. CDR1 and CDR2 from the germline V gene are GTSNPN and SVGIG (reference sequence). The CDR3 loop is CAWSARTVTDTQYF. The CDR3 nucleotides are TGTGCCTGGAGTGCCCGGACCGTCACAGATACGCAGTATTTT.